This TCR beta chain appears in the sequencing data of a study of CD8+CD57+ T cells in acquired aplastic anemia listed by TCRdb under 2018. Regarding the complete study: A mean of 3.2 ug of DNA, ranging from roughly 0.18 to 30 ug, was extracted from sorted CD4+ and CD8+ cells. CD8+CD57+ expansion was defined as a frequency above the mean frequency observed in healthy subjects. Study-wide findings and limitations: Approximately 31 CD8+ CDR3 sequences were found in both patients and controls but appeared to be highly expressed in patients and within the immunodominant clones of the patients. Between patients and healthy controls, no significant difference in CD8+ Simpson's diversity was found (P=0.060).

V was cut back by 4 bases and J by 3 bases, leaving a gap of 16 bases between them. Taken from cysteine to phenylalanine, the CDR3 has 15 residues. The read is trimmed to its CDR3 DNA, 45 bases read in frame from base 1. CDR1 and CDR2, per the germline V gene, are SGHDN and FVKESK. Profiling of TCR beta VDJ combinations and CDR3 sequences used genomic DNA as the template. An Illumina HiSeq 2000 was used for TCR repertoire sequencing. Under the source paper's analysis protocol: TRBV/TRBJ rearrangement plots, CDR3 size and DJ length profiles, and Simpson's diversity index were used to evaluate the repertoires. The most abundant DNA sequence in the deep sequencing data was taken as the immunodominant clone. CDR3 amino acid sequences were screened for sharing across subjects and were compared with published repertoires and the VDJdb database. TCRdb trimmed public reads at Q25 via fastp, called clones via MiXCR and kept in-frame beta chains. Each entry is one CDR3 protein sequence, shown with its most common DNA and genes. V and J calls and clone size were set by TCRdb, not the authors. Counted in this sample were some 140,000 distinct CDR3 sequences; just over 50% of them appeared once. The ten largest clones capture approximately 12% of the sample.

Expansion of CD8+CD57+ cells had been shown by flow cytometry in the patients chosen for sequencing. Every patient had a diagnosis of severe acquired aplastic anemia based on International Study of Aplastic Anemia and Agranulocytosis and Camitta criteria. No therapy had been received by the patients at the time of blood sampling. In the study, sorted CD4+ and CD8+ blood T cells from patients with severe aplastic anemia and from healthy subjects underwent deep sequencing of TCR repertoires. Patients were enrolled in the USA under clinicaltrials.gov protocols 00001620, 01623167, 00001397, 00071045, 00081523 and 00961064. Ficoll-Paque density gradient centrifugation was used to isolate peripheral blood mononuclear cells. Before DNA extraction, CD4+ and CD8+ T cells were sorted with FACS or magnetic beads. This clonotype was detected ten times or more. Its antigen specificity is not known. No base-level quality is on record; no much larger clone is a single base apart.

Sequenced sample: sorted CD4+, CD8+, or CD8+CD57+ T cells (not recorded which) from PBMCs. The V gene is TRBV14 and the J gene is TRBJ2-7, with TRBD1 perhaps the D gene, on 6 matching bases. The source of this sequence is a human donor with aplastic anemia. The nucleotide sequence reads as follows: TGTGCCAGCAGCCCCGGGTTGGGGGCCCTCTACGAGCAGTACTTC. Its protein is CASSPGLGALYEQYF.